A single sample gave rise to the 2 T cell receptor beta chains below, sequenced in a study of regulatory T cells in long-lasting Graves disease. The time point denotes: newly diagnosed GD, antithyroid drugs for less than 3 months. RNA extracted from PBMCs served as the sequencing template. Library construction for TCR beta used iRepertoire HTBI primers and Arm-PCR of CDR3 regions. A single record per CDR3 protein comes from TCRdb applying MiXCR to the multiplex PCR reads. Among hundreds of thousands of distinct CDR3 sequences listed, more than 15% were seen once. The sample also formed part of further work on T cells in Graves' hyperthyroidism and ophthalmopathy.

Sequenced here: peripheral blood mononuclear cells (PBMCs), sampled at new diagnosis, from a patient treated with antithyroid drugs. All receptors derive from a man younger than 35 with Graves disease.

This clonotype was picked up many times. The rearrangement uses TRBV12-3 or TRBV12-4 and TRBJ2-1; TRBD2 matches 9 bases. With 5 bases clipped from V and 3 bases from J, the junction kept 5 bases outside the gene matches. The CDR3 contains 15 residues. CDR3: CASSEGTSSYNEQFF. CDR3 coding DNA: TGTGCCAGCAGTGAGGGGACTAGCAGCTACAATGAGCAGTTCTTC.

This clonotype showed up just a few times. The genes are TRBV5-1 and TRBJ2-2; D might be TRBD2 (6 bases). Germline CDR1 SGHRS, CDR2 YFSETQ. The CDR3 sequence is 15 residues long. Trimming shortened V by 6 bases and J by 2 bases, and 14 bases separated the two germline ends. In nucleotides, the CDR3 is TGCGCCAGCATCTCCGGGACTGCAAACACCGGGGAGCTGTTTTTT. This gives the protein CASISGTANTGELFF.